This TCR beta chain comes out of a study of vaccination and CD4 T cells after COVID-19. The CDR3 loop spans 15 amino acids. Germline V CDR1 and CDR2: DFQATT, SNEGSKA (reference sequence). V shed 0 bases and J 6 bases; nucleotides not matched to a gene: 7. The treatment here: approximately nine-day PBMC culture with coronavirus spike peptide pools or control peptides (ViraFEST assay). Wells that each held about 2 million PBMCs were cultured with around 9.7 IU/ml IL-2 and approximately 10 ug/ml peptide pools. This clonotype has a single count. What it recognizes is unknown. With the Oncomine TCR Beta short-read assay, DNA from cultured CD4+ T cells was sequenced. TCRdb used MiXCR to reprocess the PCR reads, holding one entry per CDR3 protein. The sample carries over 10,000 distinct CDR3 sequences, around 48% recorded once.

This receptor was identified in a human donor who had recovered from COVID-19. Sequencing used CD4+ T cells from blood, cultured in vitro. The chain carries TRBV20-1 and TRBJ2-4; 8 bases match TRBD2. CDR3 amino acids: CSARDPGGTANIQYF. DNA for the CDR3: TGCAGTGCTAGAGATCCGGGGGGGACTGCAAACATTCAGTACTTC.